A selection of T cell receptor beta chains follows, all from one sample in a study of T cell repertoires in cytomegalovirus infection. TCRdb passed the reads through MiXCR, listing each CDR3 protein once. The repertoire includes roughly 640,000 distinct CDR3 sequences, approximately 25% of them detected once, and approximately 8.2% sits in the top ten. The material sequenced was CD8+ T cells from PBMCs. The receptor source for this set is a human donor in good health (CMV status not recorded). Some clones in this sample may be carry-over from other donors' samples. Both conserved end residues are part of each CDR3. D genes are given only for firm matches. Some rows mark clone size as missing; the rest say once, few, many or name a class of expanded clone.

v_call	j_call	d_call	clone_size	cdr3_nt	cdr3_aa
TRBV7-6	TRBJ2-3	-	many	TGTGCCAGCAGCCCCATGGCCACAGCACATACAGATACGCAGTATTTT	CASSPMATAHTDTQYF
TRBV29-1	TRBJ1-2	TRBD1	-	TGCAGCGCAGAACTCAGGGGGCGATCCTATGGCTACACCTTC	CSAELRGRSYGYTF
TRBV14	TRBJ1-1	-	-	TGTGCCAGCAGCCCGGGGATGGGGCGTCACACTGAAGCTTTCTTT	CASSPGMGRHTEAFF
TRBV7-2	TRBJ1-1	-	many	TGTGCCAGCAGCTTAGGCCGTCCGGGGGGCAGAACTGAAGCTTTCTTT	CASSLGRPGGRTEAFF
TRBV27	TRBJ2-3	-	-	TGTGCCAGCAGGCCAGACAGGTCGTTAACCACAGATACGCAGTATTTT	CASRPDRSLTTDTQYF
TRBV6-6	TRBJ1-2	-	few	TGTGCCAGCAGACCCTTACCCGAGGACTATGGCTACACCTTC	CASRPLPEDYGYTF
TRBV28	TRBJ1-2	-	-	TGTGCCAGCAGTTTATCTCGGGGTTCCGGAGGCTACACCTTC	CASSLSRGSGGYTF
TRBV6-5	TRBJ2-5	TRBD2	-	TGTGCCAGCAGTCAGACTAGCGGGGGCCATCCCCTCCAAGAGACCCAGTACTTC	CASSQTSGGHPLQETQYF
TRBV7-9	TRBJ2-1	TRBD2	few	TGTGCCAACAGCCCGAGCGGCCTAGCGGGCTACAATGAGCAGTTCTTC	CANSPSGLAGYNEQFF
TRBV5-4	TRBJ2-3	-	-	TGTGCCAGCAGCCCGCGGACAAGCGAAGGAACAGATACGCAGTATTTT	CASSPRTSEGTDTQYF
TRBV7-9	TRBJ1-2	-	-	TGTGCCAGCAGACCCAGGGTGGACTATGGCTACACCTTC	CASRPRVDYGYTF
TRBV20-1	TRBJ1-1	-	-	TGCAGTGCTAGACCGCGGTCCATGAACACTGAAGCTTTCTTT	CSARPRSMNTEAFF
TRBV6-6	TRBJ2-7	-	few	TGTGCCAGCAGTTACTCGAGGCTTACAGGGGACTCTCTCTACGAGCAGTACTTC	CASSYSRLTGDSLYEQYF
TRBV9	TRBJ2-1	-	few	TGTGCCAGCAGCGCCGCGCCGGCAGGGAGCTCCTACAATGAGCAGTTCTTC	CASSAAPAGSSYNEQFF
TRBV20-1	TRBJ1-5	-	-	TGCAGTGCTCCCCAAGACGGCAATCAGCCCCAGCATTTT	CSAPQDGNQPQHF
TRBV10-3	TRBJ2-1	-	-	TGTGCCATCAAATTAGATACCGTGGGACAGCAGTTCTTC	CAIKLDTVGQQFF
TRBV6-1	TRBJ2-7	-	few	TGTGCCAGCAGTTTAACGCAGCAGTACTTC	CASSLTQQYF
TRBV7-9	TRBJ2-2	-	many	TGTGCCAGCAGCTTAGCACACCGTCTTGGCACCGGGGAGCTGTTTTTT	CASSLAHRLGTGELFF
TRBV14	TRBJ2-5	-	once	TGTGCCAGCAGCCAAGATTGGCTAGAAGAGACCCAGTACTTC	CASSQDWLEETQYF
TRBV6-5	TRBJ1-1	-	many	TGTGCCAGCAGTTACTCGATGGGCACTGAAGCTTTCTTT	CASSYSMGTEAFF
TRBV7-9	TRBJ2-1	-	-	TGTGCCAGCAGCTACGACGGGCATGAGCAGTTCTTC	CASSYDGHEQFF
TRBV12-3/TRBV12-4	TRBJ2-7	-	-	TGTGCCAGCAGCCCTCCCCGGGCCGTCTACGAGCAGTACTTC	CASSPPRAVYEQYF
TRBV3-1	TRBJ1-1	-	few	TGTGCCAGCAGCCAAGATCTACGGACAAGGCGGTTCACTGAAGCTTTCTTT	CASSQDLRTRRFTEAFF
TRBV5-1	TRBJ2-7	TRBD1	-	TGCGCCAGCAGCCCTGACAGGGTCACCTACGAGCAGTACTTC	CASSPDRVTYEQYF
TRBV7-6	TRBJ1-1	-	many	TGTGCCAGCAGCTTACGGCGGGGTCGGGGGACTGAAGCTTTCTTT	CASSLRRGRGTEAFF
TRBV13	TRBJ2-6	-	once	TGTGCCAGCAGCTTCTTAGGCTCTGGGGCCAACGTCCTGACTTTC	CASSFLGSGANVLTF
TRBV4-1	TRBJ2-7	-	-	TGCGCCAGCAGCCAAGATATCGCTGCTTGGGGCGAGCAGTACTTC	CASSQDIAAWGEQYF